The rows below give T cell receptor beta chains drawn from one sample of a study of molecular identifiers for immune sequencing clone quantification. TCRdb re-derived calls from the PCR reads in MiXCR, one entry per CDR3 protein. The sample has about 640,000 distinct CDR3 sequences, just under 20% seen once. The sequenced material came from naive CD8+ T cells from blood, with Jurkat cell RNA spiked in. These receptors originate from a human donor in good health. Some libraries in this study had Jurkat cell RNA spiked in. Each CDR3 is given with its conserved first and last residue. The order of the fields is clone size, D gene, J gene, V gene, CDR3 protein, CDR3 DNA. The D gene is left open where the match is weak. A clone size is listed for some rows: how often the clone was seen (once, few, many), or a class if it is expanded.

>many|TRBD1|TRBJ2-7|TRBV20-1
CSAGKTGGYSYEQYF
TGCAGTGCTGGGAAGACAGGGGGTTACTCCTACGAGCAGTACTTC
>few|TRBD1|TRBJ2-1|TRBV19
CATGQGYNEQFF
TGTGCCACCGGACAGGGCTACAATGAGCAGTTCTTC
>many|.|TRBJ1-2|TRBV29-1
CSVEEGKVGYTF
TGCAGCGTTGAGGAGGGGAAGGTTGGCTACACCTTC
>many|.|TRBJ2-2|TRBV7-9
CASSFPVSSGELFF
TGTGCCAGCAGCTTCCCTGTGAGTTCCGGGGAGCTGTTTTTT
>many|.|TRBJ1-2|TRBV19
CASSVTANYGYTF
TGTGCCAGTAGTGTGACAGCTAACTATGGCTACACCTTC
>many|TRBD1|TRBJ2-2|TRBV9
CASSEGDSEFTGELFF
TGTGCCAGCAGCGAGGGGGACAGCGAATTCACCGGGGAGCTGTTTTTT
>.|.|TRBJ2-5|TRBV5-5
CASSLLTGGETQYF
TGTGCCAGCAGCTTGTTAACAGGCGGGGAGACCCAGTACTTC
>many|.|TRBJ2-7|TRBV12-3/TRBV12-4
CASSLGAGNHEQYF
TGTGCCAGCAGTTTAGGCGCAGGGAACCACGAGCAGTACTTC
>.|.|TRBJ1-1|TRBV19
CASSMVLYLEAFF
TGTGCCAGTAGTATGGTTTTGTATCTTGAAGCTTTCTTT
>.|TRBD2|TRBJ2-5|TRBV11-3
CASSLDLKTSGARQETQYF
TGTGCCAGCAGCTTAGATCTAAAGACTAGCGGGGCCCGACAAGAGACCCAGTACTTC
>many|.|TRBJ2-3|TRBV27
CASSLGVSTDTQYF
TGTGCCAGCAGCTTAGGAGTAAGCACAGATACGCAGTATTTT
>many|.|TRBJ1-5|TRBV3-1
CASSQFVSGNQPQHF
TGTGCCAGCAGCCAATTCGTCAGCGGCAATCAGCCCCAGCATTTT
>.|.|TRBJ2-7|TRBV4-3
CASSQGEGGERYF
TGCGCCAGCAGCCAGGGAGAGGGCGGCGAGCGGTACTTC
>many|TRBD2|TRBJ2-5|TRBV7-2
CASSLGTSGGSLETQYF
TGTGCCAGCAGCTTAGGAACTAGCGGGGGGTCGTTGGAGACCCAGTACTTC
>many|.|TRBJ2-5|TRBV27
CASSSLMGAETQYF
TGTGCCAGCTCCTCCCTTATGGGGGCAGAGACCCAGTACTTC